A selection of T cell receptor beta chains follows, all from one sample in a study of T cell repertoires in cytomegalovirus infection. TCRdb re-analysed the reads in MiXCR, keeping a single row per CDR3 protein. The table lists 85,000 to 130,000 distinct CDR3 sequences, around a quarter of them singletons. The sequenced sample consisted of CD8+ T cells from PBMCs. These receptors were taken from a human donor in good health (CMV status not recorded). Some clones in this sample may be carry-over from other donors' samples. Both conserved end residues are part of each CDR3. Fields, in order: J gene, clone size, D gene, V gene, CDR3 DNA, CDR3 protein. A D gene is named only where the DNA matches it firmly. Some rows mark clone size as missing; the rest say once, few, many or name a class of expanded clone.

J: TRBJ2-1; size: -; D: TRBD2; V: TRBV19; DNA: TGTGCCAGTAGTATATCGGCGGGAGGACGCTACAATGAGCAGTTCTTC; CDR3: CASSISAGGRYNEQFF
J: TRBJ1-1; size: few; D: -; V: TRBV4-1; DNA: TGCGCCAGCAGCCACGACAGAAACACTGAAGCTTTCTTT; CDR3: CASSHDRNTEAFF
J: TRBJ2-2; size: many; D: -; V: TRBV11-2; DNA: TGTGCCAGCAGCTTAGAGGAACCCGGGGAGCTGTTTTTT; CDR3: CASSLEEPGELFF
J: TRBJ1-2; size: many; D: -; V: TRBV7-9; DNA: TGTGCCAGCAGCTTATTAAAGTACCGGGACACCCCCTATGGCTACACCTTC; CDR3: CASSLLKYRDTPYGYTF
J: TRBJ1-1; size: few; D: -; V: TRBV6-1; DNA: TGTGCCAGCAGTGGGTGGGGCTTTCTGAACACTGAAGCTTTCTTT; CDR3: CASSGWGFLNTEAFF
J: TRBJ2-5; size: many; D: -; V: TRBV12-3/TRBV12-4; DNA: TGTGCCACCTTGAGAGGGACAATAGGGCAAGAGACCCAGTACTTC; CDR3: CATLRGTIGQETQYF
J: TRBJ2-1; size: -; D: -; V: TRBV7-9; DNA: TGTGCCAGCAGCTCTCTGACAGTCTACAATGAGCAGTTCTTC; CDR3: CASSSLTVYNEQFF
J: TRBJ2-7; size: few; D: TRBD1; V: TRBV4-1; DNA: TGCGCCAGCAGCCAGGGGACAGGGGAAGGGGACTACGAGCAGTACTTC; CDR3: CASSQGTGEGDYEQYF
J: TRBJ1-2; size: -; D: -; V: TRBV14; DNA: TGTGCCAGCAGCCAAGGAGCAGGGTTAACCTACTATGGCTACACCTTC; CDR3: CASSQGAGLTYYGYTF
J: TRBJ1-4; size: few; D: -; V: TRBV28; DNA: TGTGCCAGCAGTTTTGGGGGAACTAATGAAAAACTGTTTTTT; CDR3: CASSFGGTNEKLFF
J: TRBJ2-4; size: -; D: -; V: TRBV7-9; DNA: TGTGCCAGCACCGCGGGATCGGTGGACATTCAGTACTTC; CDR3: CASTAGSVDIQYF
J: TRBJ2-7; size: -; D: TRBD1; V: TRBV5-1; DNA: TGCGCCAGCGAGGGACAGAATCCCTACGAGCAGTACTTC; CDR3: CASEGQNPYEQYF
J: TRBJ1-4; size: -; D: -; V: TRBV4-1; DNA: TGCGCCAGCAGCCAAGGTTCCCGGCCGGAACTGTTTTTT; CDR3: CASSQGSRPELFF
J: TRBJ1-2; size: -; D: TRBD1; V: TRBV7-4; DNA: TGTGCCAGCAGCTTTAAGGGGGCCGAGGGCTACACCTTC; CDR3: CASSFKGAEGYTF
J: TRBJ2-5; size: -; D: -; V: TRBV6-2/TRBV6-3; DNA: TGTGCCACCAGGCCGGACCCCACCAAGGAGACCCAGTACTTC; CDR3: CATRPDPTKETQYF
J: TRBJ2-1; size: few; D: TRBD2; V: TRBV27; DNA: TGTGCCAGCAGTTTATTGACGGCTAGCGGTTGGGGTGAGCAGTTCTTC; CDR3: CASSLLTASGWGEQFF
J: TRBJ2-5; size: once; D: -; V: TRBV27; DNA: TGTGCCAGCAGTTTATTTTCAGGGGCACCACAAGAGACCCAGTACTTC; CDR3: CASSLFSGAPQETQYF
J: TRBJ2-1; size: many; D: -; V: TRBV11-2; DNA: TGTGCCAGCAGCTTAGATCTCAGTAGGGCTAACAATGAGCAGTTCTTC; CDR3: CASSLDLSRANNEQFF
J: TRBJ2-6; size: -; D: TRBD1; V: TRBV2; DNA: TGTGCCAGCAGGGGGACAGGGGGCGGAGGGGCCAACGTCCTGACTTTC; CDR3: CASRGTGGGGANVLTF
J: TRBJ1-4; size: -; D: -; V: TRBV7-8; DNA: TGTGCCAGCAGCTTATACGGTCCCAAAAAACTGTTTTTT; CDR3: CASSLYGPKKLFF
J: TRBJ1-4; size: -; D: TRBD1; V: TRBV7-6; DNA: TGTGCCAGCAGCTCCCGACAGGGTGGTAACCAACTGTTTTTT; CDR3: CASSSRQGGNQLFF
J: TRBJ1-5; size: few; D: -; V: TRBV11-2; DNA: TGTGCCAGCAGCTTAGACGGGGGATCAAGGAATCAGCCCCAGCATTTT; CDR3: CASSLDGGSRNQPQHF
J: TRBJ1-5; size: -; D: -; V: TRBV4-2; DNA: TGTGCCAGCAGCCCCGAGTTAAATCAGCCCCAGCATTTT; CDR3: CASSPELNQPQHF